These 28 T cell receptor beta chains share one sample of origin, sequenced in a study of vaccination effects on CD4 cells after COVID-19. Method: immunoSEQ multiplex PCR; TCRdb's copy keeps in-frame clones and lacks some. The sample carries around 62,000 clones, 70% to 75% recorded once. These receptors' antigens are unknown. It was after 10 days of culture that CD4+ T cells were isolated. The vaccine given was either BNT162b2 or mRNA-1273, in two doses. Sequencing was performed on CD4+ T cells from PBMCs cultured without peptide, taken after COVID-19 vaccination. All receptors derive from a human donor who received a COVID-19 vaccine.

This clone has a handful of counts. The chain links TRBV6-2 or TRBV6-3 to TRBJ1-1, with 9 bases identical to TRBD1. Germline lookup yields CDR1 MNHEY and CDR2 SVGEGT. With 4 bases clipped from V and 4 bases from J, the junction kept 4 bases outside the gene matches. The CDR3 consists of 14 residues. The CDR3 bases are TGTGCCAGCAGTTGGGGACAGGGCTTCACTGAAGCTTTCTTT. Translation gives CASSWGQGFTEAFF.

The CDR3 DNA reads TGTGCCACGACTCGAGGGGGCGAGAACAATCAGCCCCAGCATTTT. This sequence encodes CATTRGGENNQPQHF. The rearrangement joins TRBV19 to TRBJ1-5, with 7 positions matching TRBD1. Trimming took 10 bases from V and 3 from J; bases not matched to a gene: 12. In germline, CDR1 is LNHDA, CDR2 SQIVND (reference sequence). CDR3 length: 15 residues.

V and J are TRBV5-4 and TRBJ2-7; D possibly corresponds to TRBD1 (6 bases). The V gene's germline CDR1 is SGHNT and CDR2 YYREEE (reference sequence). V lost 6 bases to trimming and J lost 4 bases, with 14 bases between them. The CDR3 runs 13 residues. Written as DNA, the CDR3 is TGTGCCAGCAACCGGGACATTATATACGAGCAGTACGTC. The encoded protein is CASNRDIIYEQYV.

The CDR3 sequence is CASSQGRTDTQYF. CDR3 DNA sequence: TGCGCCAGCAGCCAGGGTCGCACAGATACGCAGTATTTT. The rearrangement links TRBV5-1 to TRBJ2-3, with D maybe TRBD1 (5 bases). The germline CDR1 and CDR2 sequences are SGHRS and YFSETQ. V was pared by 4 bases and J by 1 base, with 7 bases between. CDR3 length: 13 amino acids. Complete variable domain (other parts from reference TRBV5-1 and TRBJ2-3): KAGVTQTPRYLIKTRGQQVTLSCSPISGHRSVSWYQQTPGQGLQFLFEYFSETQRNKGNFPGRFSGRQFSNSRSEMNVSTLELGDSALYLCASSQGRTDTQYFGPGTRLTVL.

This chain connects TRBV5-1 to TRBJ2-5; 7 nucleotides line up with TRBD2. V shed 3 bases, J shed 1 base, and the junction held 3 bases outside the gene matches. Germline V gives CDR1 SGHRS, CDR2 YFSETQ. CDR3 length: 14 amino acids. DNA of the CDR3: TGCGCCAGCAGCTCGGGACTATTCCAAGAGACCCAGTACTTC. It translates to CASSSGLFQETQYF.

V and J are TRBV6-5 and TRBJ1-1, with D tentatively TRBD1 (6 bases). This CDR3 comprises 11 residues. Germline V gene sequence: CDR1 MNHEY, CDR2 SVGAGI. Trimming removed 4 bases from V and 12 bases from J, with 12 bases in between. The CDR3 DNA follows: TGTGCCAGCAGTTCACAGGGTGGGACTTTCTTT. This translates into CASSSQGGTFF.

V and J are TRBV6-6 and TRBJ2-1, with 7 bases matching TRBD2. Germline CDR1 is MNHNY and CDR2 is SVGAGI (reference sequence). V lost 10 bases to trimming and J lost 11 bases; unmatched junction nucleotides: 17. This CDR3 is 14 amino acids long. CDR3 sequence: CATLAPGLAEKQFF. CDR3 in DNA: TGTGCCACCTTAGCACCGGGGCTAGCGGAGAAGCAGTTCTTC.

J is TRBJ2-2 and V is TRBV3-1 (or the pseudogene TRBV3-2); a possible D gene is TRBD1 (6 bases). This CDR3 has 16 residues. Trimming stripped 2 bases from V and 2 bases from J, with 12 bases between. Germline-derived CDR1 and CDR2 are LGHDT and YNNKEL (reference sequence). In DNA, the CDR3 is TGTGCCAGCAGCCAAACAGGGTCGGAAAACACCGGGGAGCTGTTTTTT. Its translation: CASSQTGSENTGELFF.

This clone was counted only a few times. V usage is TRBV4-1 and J usage is TRBJ1-5; possible D gene TRBD1, 5 bases. The germline V and J ends were trimmed by 3 bases and 10 bases, with 16 bases remaining between them. The CDR3 length is 14 residues. Germline assignment: CDR1 MGHRA and CDR2 YSYEKL. CDR3 in DNA: TGCGCCAGCAGCCAGTCGACAGCGGAAAAACCCCAGCATTTT. It translates to CASSQSTAEKPQHF.

The CDR3 nucleotides are TGTGCCAGCAGCTTGCTCGGGCAGGGGCACAATCGAGCTTTCTTT. Its translation is CASSLLGQGHNRAFF. This chain joins TRBV5-4 and TRBJ1-1, with D maybe TRBD1 (6 bases). Germline CDR1 reads SGHNT; CDR2 reads YYREEE (reference sequence). This CDR3 contains 15 residues. V was trimmed by 1 base and J by 10 bases, leaving 20 bases between them.

The genes are TRBV2 and TRBJ1-5; possible D gene TRBD1, 5 bases. This CDR3 region has 14 residues. V lost 1 base and J lost 2, with 6 bases in between. Germline V gene data show CDR1 as SNHLY and CDR2 as FYNNEI. The CDR3 loop is CASSEVTGNQPQHF. DNA for the CDR3: TGTGCCAGCAGTGAAGTGACAGGCAATCAGCCCCAGCATTTT.

The gene calls are TRBV4-1 and TRBJ2-7; 8 bases fit TRBD1. V trimming: 1 base; J trimming: 4 bases; junction bases outside the gene matches: 3. This CDR3 has 14 amino acids. The germline CDR1 and CDR2 sequences are MGHRA and YSYEKL. The CDR3 nucleotides read TGCGCCAGCAGCCAAGGCGACAGGGGTTACGAGCAGTACGTC. This gives the protein CASSQGDRGYEQYV.

The genes are TRBV7-9 and TRBJ1-2; 7 bases match TRBD1. The CDR3 spans 14 residues. J lost 7 bases, V lost 7 bases, and 12 bases had no gene match. CDR1 SEHNR and CDR2 FQNEAQ come from the germline V gene (reference sequence). In DNA, the CDR3 is TGTGCCAGCACCTCCGGGACAGCCCCTTTTGGCTACACCTTC. It translates to CASTSGTAPFGYTF.

Here the CDR3 reads CASSLKGSDQPQHF. The CDR3 nucleotides read TGTGCCAGCAGCTTGAAAGGGAGTGATCAGCCCCAGCATTTT. The rearrangement joins TRBV11-2 to TRBJ1-5; no clear D. The ends were cut back, 3 bases at V and 5 bases at J, with 11 bases in the middle. From germline, CDR1 is SGHAT and CDR2 FQNNGV. The CDR3 loop spans 14 amino acids. Filled out from reference TRBV11-2 and TRBJ1-5, the complete variable domain reads EAGVAQSPRYKIIEKRQSVAFWCNPISGHATLYWYQQILGQGPKLLIQFQNNGVVDDSQLPKDRFSAERLKGVDSTLKIQPAKLEDSAVYLCASSLKGSDQPQHFGDGTRLSIL.

Only one count was recorded for this clone. V gene TRBV24-1 combines with J gene TRBJ2-3, with TRBD2 identical over 9 bases. The CDR3 loop spans 16 amino acids. The ends lost 4 bases at V and 5 bases at J; junction bases unmatched: 9. Per the germline V gene, CDR1 is KGHDR and CDR2 is SFDVKD. CDR3 protein: CATSDLAGKSVDTQYF. The CDR3 DNA reads as TGTGCCACCAGTGACCTAGCGGGGAAGTCGGTAGATACGCAGTATTTT.

The chain recombines TRBV18 with TRBJ2-5; maybe TRBD2 (7 bases). This CDR3 comprises 15 residues. The V and J ends lost 2 bases and 4 bases respectively, with 14 bases between them. Per the germline V gene, CDR1 is KGHSH and CDR2 is LQKENI. The CDR3 DNA is TGTGCCAGCTCACCAACCAGGGGAGGGGCAGAGACCCAGTACTTC. It codes for CASSPTRGGAETQYF.

This clone was counted once. The gene calls are TRBV7-9 and TRBJ1-1; maybe TRBD1 (5 bases). Trimming cost V 1 base and J 6 bases, with 15 bases left between them. The CDR3 is 15 amino acids. CDR1 and CDR2 from the germline V gene are SEHNR and FQNEAQ (reference sequence). The CDR3 sequence is CASSLEGQAKPEAFF. The DNA for the CDR3 is TGTGCCAGCAGCTTAGAGGGGCAGGCGAAGCCTGAAGCTTTCTTT.

This clone is labeled medium-sized. This chain connects TRBV2 to TRBJ1-5, with 7 bases matching TRBD1. J lost 4 bases, V lost 8 bases, and 11 bases had no gene match. The germline gives CDR1 SNHLY, CDR2 FYNNEI. The CDR3 is 15 residues long. CDR3 DNA sequence: TGTGCCAGCTCCATAGCGGCAGGGGGGAATCAGCCCCAGCATTTT. This sequence encodes CASSIAAGGNQPQHF.

The V call is TRBV4-1, the J call TRBJ1-5; 10 positions agree with TRBD1. V gave up 0 bases and J gave up 7 bases; unmatched junction bases: 12. The germline V gene encodes CDR1 MGHRA and CDR2 YSYEKL. The CDR3 runs to 18 residues. In DNA form, the CDR3 reads TGCGCCAGCAGCCAAGAACGGTTCGGGGGGACAGGGGCCCAGCCCCAGCATTTT. Its translation: CASSQERFGGTGAQPQHF.

The chain joins TRBV7-2 to TRBJ1-4, with D perhaps matching TRBD1 (5 bases). The CDR3 is 15 residues long. In germline, CDR1 is SGHTA, CDR2 FQGNSA. The ends were cut back, 5 bases at V and 2 bases at J, with 12 bases in the middle. CDR3 nucleotides: TGTGCCAGCAGCGTGCAGGGCGCGACTAATGAAAAACTGTTTTTT. Translation gives CASSVQGATNEKLFF.

CDR3 amino acids: CASSMTSGGLKETQYF. As DNA, the CDR3 is TGTGCCAGCAGCATGACTAGCGGGGGGTTAAAGGAGACCCAGTACTTC. J is TRBJ2-5 and V is TRBV6-2 or TRBV6-3; 13 positions match TRBD2. The V gene end was trimmed by 6 bases and the J gene end by 5 bases; junction bases not matched to a gene: 9. This CDR3 spans 16 amino acids. Germline assignment: CDR1 MNHEY and CDR2 SVGEGT.

This chain joins TRBV19 and TRBJ1-4; TRBD1 matches at 7 bases. This CDR3 is 16 amino acids long. With V trimmed by 4 bases and J by 2 bases, 7 bases remained unmatched. Per the germline V gene, CDR1 is LNHDA and CDR2 is SQIVND (reference sequence). Here the CDR3 DNA reads TGTGCCAGTAGTACCCAGGGGGGCGGCACTAATGAAAAACTGTTTTTT. The encoded protein is CASSTQGGGTNEKLFF.

This clone has a handful of counts. The chain couples TRBV2 to TRBJ1-2; weak D call: TRBD1 (5 bases). Per the germline V gene, CDR1 is SNHLY and CDR2 is FYNNEI. The CDR3 is 13 amino acids. Trimming removed 4 bases from V and 6 bases from J, with 12 bases in between. The DNA of the CDR3 is TGTGCCAGCAGTGTCGGCAGGGTCGATGGCTACACCTTC. Its protein is CASSVGRVDGYTF.

V and J are TRBV11-2 and TRBJ1-5; D not resolved. The CDR3 totals 12 residues. V lost 3 bases, J lost 2 bases, and 2 bases lay in between. The V gene's germline CDR1 is SGHAT and CDR2 FQNNGV. CDR3 bases: TGTGCCAGCAGCTTTGGCAATCAGCCCCAGCATTTT. Its translation is CASSFGNQPQHF.

V is TRBV15 and J is TRBJ2-5, with D possibly being TRBD1 or TRBD2 (6 bases each). The CDR3 sequence is 15 residues long. Germline loops: CDR1 LNHNV, CDR2 YYDKDF (reference sequence). V was shortened by 1 base and J by 5 bases, with 14 bases between the two germline ends. The CDR3 loop is CATSRVWGAGETQYF. In DNA form, the CDR3 reads TGTGCCACCAGCAGAGTATGGGGGGCCGGGGAGACCCAGTACTTC.

The chain couples TRBV5-1 to TRBJ1-6; a possible D gene is TRBD1 (5 bases). This CDR3 comprises 17 residues. Trimming removed 0 bases at V and 0 bases at J, with 10 bases between. Looked up from germline, CDR1 is SGHRS and CDR2 is YFSETQ. The CDR3 here is CASSLAGGSSYNSPLHF. CDR3 sequence (DNA): TGCGCCAGCAGCTTGGCCGGGGGGAGCTCCTATAATTCACCCCTCCACTTT.

This chain joins TRBV2 and TRBJ2-1; 10 bases match TRBD1. Trimming removed 5 bases from V and 6 bases from J; junction bases left unmatched: 4. The CDR3 is made up of 14 amino acids. Germline V gene lookup returns CDR1 SNHLY and CDR2 FYNNEI. The CDR3 DNA reads as TGTGCCAGCAGTCCGGGACAGGGGAGCAATGAGCAGTTCTTC. Residues: CASSPGQGSNEQFF.

This clone was detected only once. V usage is TRBV5-8 and J usage is TRBJ2-3; D is possibly TRBD1 or TRBD2 (5 bases each). In germline, CDR1 is SGHTS, CDR2 YDEGEE. Between the trimmed V and J ends, which lost 3 bases and 4 bases, there was a span of 15 bases. The CDR3 is 15 residues long. The CDR3 nucleotides are TGTGCCAGCAGCTCTCGGGGCAGTTTCTCAGATACGCAGTATTTT. This codes for CASSSRGSFSDTQYF.